These T cell receptor beta chains were read from a single sample in a study of CD8 T cell repertoires and HIV-1 epitope variants. These TCRs' antigens remain unknown. The protocol was immunoSEQ multiplex PCR, while the TCRdb copy is restricted to in-frame clones and leaves out a portion. Seen here are about 5,500 clones, around two thirds observed once, and the top ten hold around two fifths. The sample was cultured CD8+ T cells derived from PBMCs. All receptors come from a male donor with HIV. CDR3s include the opening cysteine and the closing phenylalanine or tryptophan. Each record gives: D gene, CDR3 length, J gene, clone size, V gene, CDR3 DNA, CDR3 protein. D genes are given only for firm matches. For some rows the clone size is stated as once, few or many, or as a class when expanded; others skip it.

.,15,TRBJ1-1,few,TRBV5-5,TGTGCCAGCAGCTCTCTATCACAAGTAAACACTGAAGCTTTCTTT,CASSSLSQVNTEAFF
.,17,TRBJ1-5,few,TRBV19,TGTGCCAGTAGTCTACGGACAGAGAGGGATAGCAATCAGCCCCAGCATTTT,CASSLRTERDSNQPQHF
TRBD2,16,TRBJ2-5,.,TRBV28,TGTGCCAGCAGTTTATCCGACGGGGGGGTCGGAGAGACCCAGTACTTC,CASSLSDGGVGETQYF
TRBD1,15,TRBJ1-5,few,TRBV9,TGTGCCAGCAGCCCAGACTACAGGGGAAGTCAGCCCCAGCATTTT,CASSPDYRGSQPQHF
.,14,TRBJ1-1,few,TRBV2,TGTGCCAGCAGTGAAGATTACTTGAACACTGAAGCTTTCTTT,CASSEDYLNTEAFF
.,13,TRBJ1-2,.,TRBV6-5,TGTGCCAGCAGTTACTCGATTGAACAGGCGGACACCTTC,CASSYSIEQADTF
TRBD1,14,TRBJ2-2,.,TRBV4-3,TGCGCCAGCTCCGGGACAGGGGTTACCGGGGAGCTGTTTTTT,CASSGTGVTGELFF
.,15,TRBJ2-3,.,TRBV19,TGTGCCAGTAGTATAGGGACAGATGGTACAGATACGCAGTATTTT,CASSIGTDGTDTQYF
TRBD1,16,TRBJ2-6,medium-sized,TRBV6-5,TGTGCCAGCAGTTACACAGGGGGCTCTGGGGCCAACGTCCTGACTTTC,CASSYTGGSGANVLTF
.,13,TRBJ2-7,few,TRBV15,TGTGCCACCAGCAGCCTATACAGGGACGAGCAGTACTTC,CATSSLYRDEQYF
.,15,TRBJ1-2,once,TRBV2,TGTGCCAGCAGTGAAGTAAGCCCGGGAAACTATGGCTACACCTTC,CASSEVSPGNYGYTF
.,13,TRBJ1-1,.,TRBV5-1,TGCGCCAGCAGCTTATATGGGGGCACTGAAGCTTTCTTT,CASSLYGGTEAFF
.,15,TRBJ1-1,.,TRBV18,TGTGCCAGCTCACAGGAGGCAAACCTGAACACTGAAGCTTTCTTT,CASSQEANLNTEAFF
.,11,TRBJ2-7,.,TRBV5-6,TGTGCCAGCAGATCAAGCTACGAGCAGTACTTC,CASRSSYEQYF
.,18,TRBJ2-1,.,TRBV2,TGTGCCAGCAGCGGGTTGGGGGTGGGACTGGCCTCCTACAATGAGCAGTTCTTC,CASSGLGVGLASYNEQFF
TRBD1,16,TRBJ1-3,few,TRBV10-2,TGCGCCAGATTCGACTTCGACAGGGTGGGGGGAAACACCATATATTTT,CARFDFDRVGGNTIYF
TRBD2,14,TRBJ2-3,.,TRBV5-8,TGTGCCAGCAGCTTGGATAGCGGGGCAGATACGCAGTATTTT,CASSLDSGADTQYF
TRBD1,15,TRBJ1-6,.,TRBV5-1,TGCGCCAGCAGCTTGGCCCCAGGGGGTAATTCACCCCTCCACTTT,CASSLAPGGNSPLHF
.,15,TRBJ2-4,once,TRBV28,TGTGCCAGCAGTTCCGGGACCCCTGATGTGGGCATTCAGTACTTC,CASSSGTPDVGIQYF
.,15,TRBJ2-7,.,TRBV5-4,TGTGCCAGCAGCTTTATGGGGGGACCGACCTACGAGCAGTACTTC,CASSFMGGPTYEQYF
.,17,TRBJ2-1,.,TRBV23-1,TGCGCCAGCAGTCACCCCCCGGGACACCTCTCCTACAATGAGCAGTTCTTC,CASSHPPGHLSYNEQFF
TRBD2,15,TRBJ2-5,.,TRBV7-6,TGTGCCAGCAGCCCCGGAGGACTAGCGGGGGGAGACCAGTACTTC,CASSPGGLAGGDQYF
.,15,TRBJ2-1,.,TRBV4-3,TGCGCCAGCAGCCCTGATTCGAGGGCCTACAATGAGCAGTTCTTC,CASSPDSRAYNEQFF
.,14,TRBJ2-5,.,TRBV6-6,TGTGCCAGCAGTTACCAGGGTTTCCAAGAGACCCAGTACTTC,CASSYQGFQETQYF
.,17,TRBJ2-6,.,TRBV19,TGTGCCAGTAGTATAGATCATAGTACCTCTGGGGCCAACGTCCTGACTTTC,CASSIDHSTSGANVLTF
TRBD2,17,TRBJ2-7,.,TRBV18,TGTGCCAGCTCACCACTGTTTCTAGCGGGGGGTTCCTACGAGCAGTACTTC,CASSPLFLAGGSYEQYF
TRBD2,12,TRBJ2-5,few,TRBV7-6,TGTGCCAGCAGGGGGAGGGGAGAGACCCAGTACTTC,CASRGRGETQYF